Detailed here is one T cell receptor beta chain. Which antigen it targets is not known. There are no base qualities to consult, and no much larger clone falls within one base. This entry belongs to a study of blood T cell repertoires in COVID-19 (dated by TCRdb to between 2020 and 2021). Concerning the study at large: Samples covering the acute and convalescent phases of COVID-19 were provided by collaborators in the United States, Italy and Spain. The prospective study material was composed of cDNA or gDNA derived from T cells, B-cell-depleted T cells, or PBMCs. Subjects who had been exposed to COVID-19, were actively infected with it, or had recovered from it provided the deeply sampled blood TCRbeta repertoires that made up the dataset. A freely available public database, intended as a resource for researchers studying the immune response to SARS-CoV-2, is where the repertoires were released. Samples were obtained from the ongoing ImmuneRACE study (first 160 participants) and from 950 to 1,500 subjects provided by 6 global collaborators. The sample metadata nearly always contained a de-identified subject ID, COVID-19 status, age in years and sex. HLA class I and class II types, where available, came from metadata supplied by the sample provider rather than from assay-based typing. What the authors observed across the whole study: The amount of clinical and demographic metadata varied by source and participant and was provided uncurated.

The immunoSEQ Assay, a bias-controlled multiplex PCR, was used to amplify TCRbeta CDR3 regions from genomic DNA. As for the authors' bioinformatics: Nucleated cell counts per sample were estimated from amplification of reference gene primers within the assay. To quantify the absolute abundance of each unique TCRbeta CDR3 rearrangement, sequence reads were collapsed and filtered. Productive Simpson clonality was computed per sample as the square root of Simpson's diversity index over productive rearrangements. TCRdb provides this immuneACCESS table in a form limited to in-frame rearrangements. Some clones are lacking; in checked studies, under half of them reflect an unresolved V gene, and why the rest are absent is not known. The DNA was the basis for D and trimming; V, J and clone size are from that table. This sample gives 130,000 to 150,000 clones in total; around three quarters of them show up just once. The ten largest clones represent around 8.7% of the sample.

Spanning cysteine to phenylalanine, the CDR3 consists of 17 amino acids. Left in the record is the CDR3 DNA by itself, 51 bases read in frame from the first base. Via the germline V gene (reference sequence), CDR1 is LGHDT and CDR2 YNNKEL. Relative to germline, V is missing 2 bases and J is missing 4 bases, with 10 bases of the junction outside any gene match. Each collaborating institution followed its own protocols to collect whole blood in K2EDTA tubes. For TCRbeta analysis, collaborator samples were shipped as frozen whole blood, as isolated PBMCs, or as DNA extracted from either sample type. Sequencing was carried out using peripheral blood. The sequence came from a man in his forties or fifties with active or convalescent COVID-19. The chain is assembled from TRBV3-1 (or the pseudogene TRBV3-2) and TRBJ1-3, with TRBD1 identical over 8 junction bases. The bases read TGTGCCAGCAGCCAACCCGGGACAGGCCTGTCCGGAAACACCATATATTTT. It codes for CASSQPGTGLSGNTIYF.